The clone carrying this T cell receptor (beta chain) appeared a few times. This record belongs to a study of CD8 T cells in Susac syndrome. Sequencing of TCR beta was undertaken in CD8+ and CD4+ T cells derived from blood. TEMRA cells were FACS-enriched, and CD8+ and CD4+ T cells were isolated negatively. RNA, at about 0.5 to 1 ug, was reverse transcribed with random hexamers. Multiplex immunoSEQ PCR targeted 54 Vbeta and 13 Jbeta TCR beta segments. TCRdb reprocessed the immunoSEQ multiplex PCR reads via MiXCR and lists one record per CDR3 protein. Found here are around 140,000 distinct CDR3 sequences, approximately 96% of them singletons; the top ten hold about 0.11%. CDR1 and CDR2 (germline): SGHDN, FVKESK. Trimming removed 3 bases from V and 0 bases from J, with 8 bases in between. There are 14 residues in the CDR3.

The V call is TRBV14, the J call TRBJ1-1; tentatively, D is TRBD1 (6 bases). The origin of this receptor is a human donor with multiple sclerosis. What was sequenced was CD4+ T cells from PBMCs. CDR3 sequence (DNA): TGTGCCAGCAGCCAGAGGACAGTGAACACTGAAGCTTTCTTT. It codes for CASSQRTVNTEAFF.